This is a list of T cell receptor beta chains from one sample in a study of human T cells and chemical hapten exposure. One entry per CDR3 protein, called by TCRdb with MiXCR from the RACE reads. Of under 150,000 distinct CDR3 sequences in the sample, about 12% are singletons; the top ten hold 1.1% to 1.5%. This sample comprised whole blood, obtained in connection with sensitization to the hapten diphenylcyclopropenone (DPC). The receptor source for this set is a woman aged 50 to 60 with alopecia areata. Some clones in this sample may be carry-over from other donors' samples. Each CDR3 is given with its conserved first and last residue. Each record gives: CDR3 protein, CDR3 DNA, clone size, J gene, D gene, V gene. D genes are given only for firm matches. Not every row has a clone size; where given, it reads once, few, many or a size class.

CDR3 protein: CASRLRDRGYNEQFF; CDR3 DNA: TGTGCCAGTAGGCTCCGGGACAGGGGGTACAATGAGCAGTTCTTC; clone size: many; J gene: TRBJ2-1; D gene: TRBD1; V gene: TRBV6-5
CDR3 protein: CASSPDRQETQYF; CDR3 DNA: TGTGCCAGCAGCCCGGACAGACAAGAGACCCAGTACTTC; clone size: .; J gene: TRBJ2-5; D gene: .; V gene: TRBV7-2
CDR3 protein: CASSWGQNTEAFF; CDR3 DNA: TGCGCCAGCAGCTGGGGACAGAACACTGAAGCTTTCTTT; clone size: many; J gene: TRBJ1-1; D gene: .; V gene: TRBV5-1
CDR3 protein: CASSLEGNYGYTF; CDR3 DNA: TGTGCCAGCAGCTTGGAGGGAAACTATGGCTACACCTTC; clone size: few; J gene: TRBJ1-2; D gene: .; V gene: TRBV5-5
CDR3 protein: CASSAGGYNSPLHF; CDR3 DNA: TGCGCCAGCAGCGCCGGGGGATATAATTCACCCCTCCACTTT; clone size: few; J gene: TRBJ1-6; D gene: .; V gene: TRBV5-1
CDR3 protein: CASQRTGYQPQHF; CDR3 DNA: TGTGCCAGCCAACGGACAGGGTATCAGCCCCAGCATTTT; clone size: few; J gene: TRBJ1-5; D gene: TRBD1; V gene: TRBV19
CDR3 protein: CASSLTDTQETQYF; CDR3 DNA: TGTGCCAGCAGCTTGACCGACACCCAAGAGACCCAGTACTTC; clone size: many; J gene: TRBJ2-5; D gene: .; V gene: TRBV7-9
CDR3 protein: CASSLRPGQSFGDTQYF; CDR3 DNA: TGTGCCAGCAGCTTGAGACCGGGGCAATCGTTTGGAGATACGCAGTATTTT; clone size: few; J gene: TRBJ2-3; D gene: .; V gene: TRBV7-2
CDR3 protein: CASRPGTGDAGELFF; CDR3 DNA: TGTGCCAGCAGACCCGGGACAGGGGATGCCGGGGAGCTGTTTTTT; clone size: many; J gene: TRBJ2-2; D gene: TRBD1; V gene: TRBV2
CDR3 protein: CSARLQGIGDGYTF; CDR3 DNA: TGCAGTGCTAGGTTACAGGGAATAGGGGATGGCTACACCTTC; clone size: .; J gene: TRBJ1-2; D gene: .; V gene: TRBV20-1
CDR3 protein: CASSFEAVGGYGYTF; CDR3 DNA: TGTGCCAGCAGTTTTGAGGCAGTAGGAGGCTATGGCTACACCTTC; clone size: .; J gene: TRBJ1-2; D gene: .; V gene: TRBV28
CDR3 protein: CASSPLGTRPIYEQYF; CDR3 DNA: TGTGCCAGCAGCCCTCTCGGGACAAGGCCAATCTACGAGCAGTACTTC; clone size: .; J gene: TRBJ2-7; D gene: .; V gene: TRBV12-3/TRBV12-4
CDR3 protein: CASSQGTGTGGYTF; CDR3 DNA: TGTGCCAGCAGCCAAGGGACCGGGACAGGGGGCTACACCTTC; clone size: .; J gene: TRBJ1-2; D gene: TRBD1; V gene: TRBV3-1
CDR3 protein: CASSLPGLSYGYTF; CDR3 DNA: TGTGCCAGCAGTTTACCCGGCCTGAGCTATGGCTACACCTTC; clone size: .; J gene: TRBJ1-2; D gene: .; V gene: TRBV28
CDR3 protein: CASSPRLGRGTTGQFF; CDR3 DNA: TGCGCCAGCAGCCCCCGCTTGGGGCGGGGGACTACTGGGCAGTTCTTC; clone size: many; J gene: TRBJ2-1; D gene: TRBD2; V gene: TRBV5-1
CDR3 protein: CASSASSYEQYF; CDR3 DNA: TGTGCCAGCAGTGCCAGCTCCTACGAGCAGTACTTC; clone size: .; J gene: TRBJ2-7; D gene: .; V gene: TRBV28
CDR3 protein: CASSPSPYEQYF; CDR3 DNA: TGTGCCAGCAGTCCTTCCCCCTACGAGCAGTACTTC; clone size: .; J gene: TRBJ2-7; D gene: .; V gene: TRBV2
CDR3 protein: CASSLEGGIYGYTF; CDR3 DNA: TGCGCCAGCAGCTTGGAGGGTGGTATCTATGGCTACACCTTC; clone size: few; J gene: TRBJ1-2; D gene: .; V gene: TRBV5-1
CDR3 protein: CASSPAAPGLAQYF; CDR3 DNA: TGTGCCAGCAGTCCTGCGGCCCCTGGGTTAGCGCAGTATTTT; clone size: .; J gene: TRBJ2-3; D gene: .; V gene: TRBV12-3/TRBV12-4
CDR3 protein: CSVELAVEAFF; CDR3 DNA: TGCAGCGTTGAGTTGGCCGTCGAAGCTTTCTTT; clone size: few; J gene: TRBJ1-1; D gene: .; V gene: TRBV29-1
CDR3 protein: CASSLESKWNIQYF; CDR3 DNA: TGTGCCAGCAGCTTAGAGTCGAAGTGGAACATTCAGTACTTC; clone size: .; J gene: TRBJ2-4; D gene: .; V gene: TRBV7-9
CDR3 protein: CASSERVSQPQHF; CDR3 DNA: TGTGCCAGCAGTGAGAGGGTTAGTCAGCCCCAGCATTTT; clone size: many; J gene: TRBJ1-5; D gene: .; V gene: TRBV28
CDR3 protein: CASSYSISRFNSGNTIYF; CDR3 DNA: TGTGCCAGCAGTTACTCGATTTCCCGATTCAACTCTGGAAACACCATATATTTT; clone size: .; J gene: TRBJ1-3; D gene: .; V gene: TRBV6-5
CDR3 protein: CASSFDGAGEQFF; CDR3 DNA: TGTGCCAGCAGCTTTGACGGGGCGGGTGAGCAGTTCTTC; clone size: many; J gene: TRBJ2-1; D gene: .; V gene: TRBV7-2
CDR3 protein: CASSQDRQETQYF; CDR3 DNA: TGTGCCAGCAGCCAAGACCGACAAGAGACCCAGTACTTC; clone size: .; J gene: TRBJ2-5; D gene: .; V gene: TRBV14
CDR3 protein: CASSPFDSSYNEQFF; CDR3 DNA: TGTGCCAGCTCACCGTTCGATAGCTCCTACAATGAGCAGTTCTTC; clone size: few; J gene: TRBJ2-1; D gene: .; V gene: TRBV18
CDR3 protein: CASSFTLGGNTEAFF; CDR3 DNA: TGTGCCAGTAGTTTTACCCTCGGGGGTAACACTGAAGCTTTCTTT; clone size: .; J gene: TRBJ1-1; D gene: .; V gene: TRBV19
CDR3 protein: CASSLVQGTDTQYF; CDR3 DNA: TGTGCCAGCAGCTTGGTCCAGGGAACAGATACGCAGTATTTT; clone size: many; J gene: TRBJ2-3; D gene: .; V gene: TRBV5-8
CDR3 protein: CASSRTSVSTGELFF; CDR3 DNA: TGTGCCAGCAGCCGGACTAGCGTTTCCACCGGGGAGCTGTTTTTT; clone size: .; J gene: TRBJ2-2; D gene: TRBD2; V gene: TRBV7-7
CDR3 protein: CASSSTGQQYF; CDR3 DNA: TGTGCCAGCAGTTCGACAGGGCAGCAGTACTTC; clone size: few; J gene: TRBJ2-7; D gene: TRBD1; V gene: TRBV6-6
CDR3 protein: CASSPRRPLPGETQYF; CDR3 DNA: TGTGCCAGCAGCCCTAGGAGACCCCTGCCTGGAGAGACCCAGTACTTC; clone size: many; J gene: TRBJ2-5; D gene: .; V gene: TRBV7-2
CDR3 protein: CSARGQETYEQYF; CDR3 DNA: TGCAGTGCTAGAGGCCAGGAGACCTACGAGCAGTACTTC; clone size: many; J gene: TRBJ2-7; D gene: .; V gene: TRBV20-1
CDR3 protein: CASSVGTGGDWETQYF; CDR3 DNA: TGTGCCAGCAGCGTAGGGACAGGGGGCGATTGGGAGACCCAGTACTTC; clone size: few; J gene: TRBJ2-5; D gene: TRBD1; V gene: TRBV9
CDR3 protein: CSASGNTEAFF; CDR3 DNA: TGCAGTGCTAGTGGTAACACTGAAGCTTTCTTT; clone size: many; J gene: TRBJ1-1; D gene: .; V gene: TRBV20-1
CDR3 protein: CASSAQRQETQYF; CDR3 DNA: TGTGCCAGCAGCGCCCAGCGGCAAGAGACCCAGTACTTC; clone size: once; J gene: TRBJ2-5; D gene: .; V gene: TRBV9
CDR3 protein: CASSPRGPAPDEQFF; CDR3 DNA: TGTGCCAGCAGCCCTCGGGGGCCTGCGCCGGATGAGCAGTTCTTC; clone size: few; J gene: TRBJ2-1; D gene: .; V gene: TRBV3-1
CDR3 protein: CASSQLQSLSGNTIYF; CDR3 DNA: TGTGCCAGCTCACAGTTACAGTCACTCTCTGGAAACACCATATATTTT; clone size: many; J gene: TRBJ1-3; D gene: .; V gene: TRBV18
CDR3 protein: CASSLGEGTEAFF; CDR3 DNA: TGTGCCAGCAGCTTAGGCGAGGGCACTGAAGCTTTCTTT; clone size: many; J gene: TRBJ1-1; D gene: .; V gene: TRBV7-9
CDR3 protein: CASSPRGILNEKLFF; CDR3 DNA: TGTGCCAGCAGCCCCCGGGGTATCCTTAATGAAAAACTGTTTTTT; clone size: many; J gene: TRBJ1-4; D gene: .; V gene: TRBV12-3/TRBV12-4
CDR3 protein: CASSRAQGNEAFF; CDR3 DNA: TGTGCCAGCAGCCGGGCACAGGGGAATGAAGCTTTCTTT; clone size: .; J gene: TRBJ1-1; D gene: TRBD1; V gene: TRBV3-1
CDR3 protein: CSVGARATNEKLFF; CDR3 DNA: TGCAGTGTAGGTGCACGTGCAACTAATGAAAAACTGTTTTTT; clone size: .; J gene: TRBJ1-4; D gene: .; V gene: TRBV20-1
CDR3 protein: CASGLPTLAGGPHEQFF; CDR3 DNA: TGTGCCAGCGGACTGCCTACTCTAGCGGGAGGGCCCCATGAGCAGTTCTTC; clone size: few; J gene: TRBJ2-1; D gene: TRBD2; V gene: TRBV7-2
CDR3 protein: CASVAESGANVLTF; CDR3 DNA: TGTGCCAGCGTGGCAGAATCTGGGGCCAACGTCCTGACTTTC; clone size: .; J gene: TRBJ2-6; D gene: .; V gene: TRBV6-1
CDR3 protein: CASSLGGGPQYTQYF; CDR3 DNA: TGTGCCAGCAGCTTAGGCGGGGGACCACAATATACGCAGTATTTT; clone size: .; J gene: TRBJ2-3; D gene: TRBD2; V gene: TRBV7-2
CDR3 protein: CASSPRRDDGYTF; CDR3 DNA: TGTGCCAGCTCACCACGCCGGGATGATGGCTACACCTTC; clone size: many; J gene: TRBJ1-2; D gene: .; V gene: TRBV18
CDR3 protein: CASSPTPQGWQETQYF; CDR3 DNA: TGTGCCAGCAGCCCCACCCCGCAGGGCTGGCAAGAGACCCAGTACTTC; clone size: few; J gene: TRBJ2-5; D gene: .; V gene: TRBV9
CDR3 protein: CASSLRGYDQPQHF; CDR3 DNA: TGTGCCAGCAGTTTGAGGGGCTACGATCAGCCCCAGCATTTT; clone size: many; J gene: TRBJ1-5; D gene: .; V gene: TRBV28
CDR3 protein: CATSPTSWYTGELFF; CDR3 DNA: TGTGCCACCAGTCCGACCTCATGGTACACCGGGGAGCTGTTTTTT; clone size: few; J gene: TRBJ2-2; D gene: .; V gene: TRBV15
CDR3 protein: CASNPGWYNEQFF; CDR3 DNA: TGTGCCAGCAATCCGGGCTGGTACAATGAGCAGTTCTTC; clone size: many; J gene: TRBJ2-1; D gene: .; V gene: TRBV6-1
CDR3 protein: CASSSGLANEQYF; CDR3 DNA: TGTGCCAGCAGCTCGGGACTAGCGAACGAGCAGTACTTC; clone size: .; J gene: TRBJ2-7; D gene: TRBD2; V gene: TRBV7-2
CDR3 protein: CASSLSINQPQHF; CDR3 DNA: TGTGCCAGCAGCTTGTCCATAAATCAGCCCCAGCATTTT; clone size: many; J gene: TRBJ1-5; D gene: .; V gene: TRBV5-4
CDR3 protein: CSVGGRAYNEQFF; CDR3 DNA: TGCAGCGTTGGGGGCCGTGCCTACAATGAGCAGTTCTTC; clone size: .; J gene: TRBJ2-1; D gene: .; V gene: TRBV29-1
CDR3 protein: CASSYETGGYEQYF; CDR3 DNA: TGTGCCAGCAGTTACGAGACAGGGGGCTACGAGCAGTACTTC; clone size: many; J gene: TRBJ2-7; D gene: TRBD1; V gene: TRBV6-5
CDR3 protein: CASSQDLSGTGSTDTQYF; CDR3 DNA: TGTGCCAGCAGCCAAGATCTTTCCGGGACAGGGAGTACAGATACGCAGTATTTT; clone size: .; J gene: TRBJ2-3; D gene: TRBD1; V gene: TRBV4-2
CDR3 protein: CSAFTGANVLTF; CDR3 DNA: TGCAGTGCTTTTACTGGGGCCAACGTCCTGACTTTC; clone size: .; J gene: TRBJ2-6; D gene: .; V gene: TRBV20-1